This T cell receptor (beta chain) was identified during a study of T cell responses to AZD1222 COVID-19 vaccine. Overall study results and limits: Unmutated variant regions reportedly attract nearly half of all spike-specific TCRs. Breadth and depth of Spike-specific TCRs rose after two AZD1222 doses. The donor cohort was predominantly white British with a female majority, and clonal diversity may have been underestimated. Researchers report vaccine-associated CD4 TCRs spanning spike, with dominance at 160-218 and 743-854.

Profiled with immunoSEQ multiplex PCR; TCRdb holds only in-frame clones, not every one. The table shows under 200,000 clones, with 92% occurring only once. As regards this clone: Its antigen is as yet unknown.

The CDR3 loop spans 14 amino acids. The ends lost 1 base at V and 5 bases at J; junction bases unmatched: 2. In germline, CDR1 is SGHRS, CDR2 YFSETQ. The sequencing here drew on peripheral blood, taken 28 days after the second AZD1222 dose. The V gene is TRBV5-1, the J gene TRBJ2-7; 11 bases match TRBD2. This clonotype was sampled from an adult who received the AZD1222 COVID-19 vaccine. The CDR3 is CASSLTSGRHEQYF. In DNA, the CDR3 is TGCGCCAGCAGCTTGACTAGCGGGAGACACGAGCAGTACTTC.